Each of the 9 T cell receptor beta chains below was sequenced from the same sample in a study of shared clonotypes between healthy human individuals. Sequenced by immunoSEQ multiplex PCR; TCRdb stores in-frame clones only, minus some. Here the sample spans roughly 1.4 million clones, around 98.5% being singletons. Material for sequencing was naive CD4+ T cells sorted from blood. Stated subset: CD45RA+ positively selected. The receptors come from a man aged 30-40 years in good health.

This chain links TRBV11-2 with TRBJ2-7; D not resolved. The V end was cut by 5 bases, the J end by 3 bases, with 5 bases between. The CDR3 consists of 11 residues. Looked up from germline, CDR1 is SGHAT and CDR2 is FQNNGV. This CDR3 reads CASSGNYEQYF. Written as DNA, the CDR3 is TGTGCCAGCAGCGGAAACTACGAGCAGTACTTC.

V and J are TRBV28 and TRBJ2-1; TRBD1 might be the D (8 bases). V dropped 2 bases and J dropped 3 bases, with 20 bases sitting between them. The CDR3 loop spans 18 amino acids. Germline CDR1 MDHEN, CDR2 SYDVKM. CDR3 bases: TGTGCCAGCAGTTTAGGGGCGGGGGCCAGGGGGCGCTACAATGAGCAGTTCTTC. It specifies CASSLGAGARGRYNEQFF. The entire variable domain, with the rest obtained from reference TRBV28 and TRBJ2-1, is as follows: DVKVTQSSRYLVKRTGEKVFLECVQDMDHENMFWYRQDPGLGLRLIYFSYDVKMKEKGDIPEGYSVSREKKERFSLILESASTNQTSMYLCASSLGAGARGRYNEQFFGPGTRLTVL.

The CDR3 is CASGKSGTTYNEQFF. The CDR3 DNA reads TGTGCCAGCGGAAAATCCGGGACTACCTACAATGAGCAGTTCTTC. V and J are TRBV28 and TRBJ2-1, with 7 bases fitting TRBD2. CDR1 MDHEN and CDR2 SYDVKM come from the germline V gene. The CDR3 covers 15 residues. Trimming removed 8 bases from V and 2 bases from J; junction bases left unmatched: 9. Filled out from reference TRBV28 and TRBJ2-1, the complete variable domain reads DVKVTQSSRYLVKRTGEKVFLECVQDMDHENMFWYRQDPGLGLRLIYFSYDVKMKEKGDIPEGYSVSREKKERFSLILESASTNQTSMYLCASGKSGTTYNEQFFGPGTRLTVL.

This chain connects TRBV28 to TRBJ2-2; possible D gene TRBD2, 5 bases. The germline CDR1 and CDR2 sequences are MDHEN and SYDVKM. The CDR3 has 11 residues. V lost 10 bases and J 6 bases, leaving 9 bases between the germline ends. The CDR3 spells CAIQLAGELFF. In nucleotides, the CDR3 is TGTGCCATCCAACTAGCCGGGGAGCTGTTTTTT.

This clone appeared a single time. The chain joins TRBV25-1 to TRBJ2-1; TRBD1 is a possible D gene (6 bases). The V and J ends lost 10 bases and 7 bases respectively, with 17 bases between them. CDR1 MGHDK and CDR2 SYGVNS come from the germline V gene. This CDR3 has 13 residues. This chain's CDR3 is CATMGHMGNEQFF. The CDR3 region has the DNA TGTGCCACTATGGGACACATGGGTAATGAGCAGTTCTTC. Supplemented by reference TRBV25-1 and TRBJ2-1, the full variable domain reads EADIYQTPRYLVIGTGKKITLECSQTMGHDKMYWYQQDPGMELHLIHYSYGVNSTEKGDLSSESTVSRIRTEHFPLTLESARPSHTSQYLCATMGHMGNEQFFGPGTRLTVL.

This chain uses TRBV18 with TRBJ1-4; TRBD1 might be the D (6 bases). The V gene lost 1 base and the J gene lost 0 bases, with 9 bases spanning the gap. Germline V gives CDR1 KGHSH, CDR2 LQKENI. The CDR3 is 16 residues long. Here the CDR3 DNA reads TGTGCCAGCTCACCACTCAGGGGCACAACTAATGAAAAACTGTTTTTT. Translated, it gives CASSPLRGTTNEKLFF.

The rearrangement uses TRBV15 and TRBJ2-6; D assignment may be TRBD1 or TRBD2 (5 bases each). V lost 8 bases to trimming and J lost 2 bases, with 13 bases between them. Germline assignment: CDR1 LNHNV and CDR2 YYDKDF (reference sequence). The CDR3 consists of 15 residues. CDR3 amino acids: CATHTRGAGANVLTF. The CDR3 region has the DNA TGTGCCACCCACACGAGGGGTGCTGGGGCCAACGTCCTGACTTTC.

CDR3 residues: CASSVAAGGNPGELFF. CDR3 nucleotides: TGTGCCAGCAGCGTAGCTGCAGGGGGCAACCCCGGGGAGCTGTTTTTT. V usage is TRBV9 and J usage is TRBJ2-2, with 8 bases identical to TRBD1. Germline V CDR1 and CDR2: SGDLS, YYNGEE. The ends lost 0 bases at V and 6 bases at J; junction bases unmatched: 7. The CDR3 has 16 amino acids.

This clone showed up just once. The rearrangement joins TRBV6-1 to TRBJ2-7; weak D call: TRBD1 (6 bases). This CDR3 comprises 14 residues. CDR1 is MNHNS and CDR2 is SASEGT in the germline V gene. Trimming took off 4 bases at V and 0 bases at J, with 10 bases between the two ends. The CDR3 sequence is CASSADRPSYEQYF. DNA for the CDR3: TGTGCCAGCAGTGCAGACAGGCCCTCCTACGAGCAGTACTTC.